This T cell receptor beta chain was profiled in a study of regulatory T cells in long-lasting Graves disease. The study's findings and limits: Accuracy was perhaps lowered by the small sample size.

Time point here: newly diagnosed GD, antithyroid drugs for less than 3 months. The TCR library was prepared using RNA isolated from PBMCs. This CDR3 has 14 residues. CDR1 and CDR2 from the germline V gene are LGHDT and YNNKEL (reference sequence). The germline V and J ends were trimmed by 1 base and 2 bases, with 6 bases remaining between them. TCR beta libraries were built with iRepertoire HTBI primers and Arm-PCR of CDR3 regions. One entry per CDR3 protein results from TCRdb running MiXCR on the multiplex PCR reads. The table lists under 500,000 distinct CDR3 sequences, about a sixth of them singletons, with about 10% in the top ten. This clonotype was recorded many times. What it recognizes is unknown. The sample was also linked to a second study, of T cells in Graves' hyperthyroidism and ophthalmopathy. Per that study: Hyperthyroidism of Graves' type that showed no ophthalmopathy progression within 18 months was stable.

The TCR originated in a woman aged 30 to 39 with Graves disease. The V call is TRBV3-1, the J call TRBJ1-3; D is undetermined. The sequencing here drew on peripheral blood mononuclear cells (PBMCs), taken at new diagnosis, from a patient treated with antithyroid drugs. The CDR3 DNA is TGTGCCAGCAGCCAAGCGGGGACTGGAAACACCATATATTTT. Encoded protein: CASSQAGTGNTIYF.